Presented here are 27 T cell receptor beta chains from one specimen sequenced in a study of CD8 T cells in ankylosing spondylitis. Whole-study findings and limits: Among TCR beta sequences, a motif of under ten highly homologous variants appeared characteristic of ankylosing spondylitis blood.

The antigens these receptors bind are not known. TCRdb ran MiXCR on the 5' RACE reads and lists one entry per CDR3 protein. The data contain some 840,000 distinct CDR3 sequences, over 9.5% of them singletons. The source material was blood, either unsorted or a sorted T cell fraction (not recorded which). The receptors were gathered from a male donor with ankylosing spondylitis.

This clonotype has more than one count but fewer than ten. The chain employs TRBV20-1 and TRBJ1-2; possibly TRBD1 for D (6 bases). V lost 4 bases and J 2 bases, leaving 14 bases between the germline ends. The CDR3 loop spans 14 amino acids. Germline V gene lookup returns CDR1 DFQATT and CDR2 SNEGSKA (reference sequence). DNA for the CDR3: TGCAGTGCTAATCTTCGGGGGACAAACTATGGCTACACCTTC. Its protein is CSANLRGTNYGYTF.

This clonotype has more than one count but fewer than ten. The chain is built from TRBV29-1 and TRBJ2-2; D unclear. The V end lost 4 bases, the J end lost 2 bases, and 11 bases lay between the germline ends. CDR3 length: 14 amino acids. CDR1 and CDR2 (germline): SQVTM, ANQGSEA. The CDR3 DNA follows: TGCAGCGTTGTAAGAGAGCCAAACACCGGGGAGCTGTTTTTT. Translating gives CSVVREPNTGELFF.

This chain uses TRBV9 with TRBJ2-7; perhaps TRBD1 as D (5 bases). The CDR3 contains 13 residues. The germline V gene has CDR1 SGDLS and CDR2 YYNGEE. The V end was cut by 7 bases, the J end by 1 base, with 12 bases between. The CDR3 region has the DNA TGTGCCAGCCTCACCAGGGCGTCCTACGAGCAGTACTTC. This sequence encodes CASLTRASYEQYF.

The chain couples TRBV6-5 to TRBJ2-3, with a tentative D call TRBD2 (5 bases). Germline CDR1 reads MNHEY; CDR2 reads SVGAGI. Trimming left V 2 bases short and J 1 base short, with 7 bases between. The CDR3 covers 14 residues. CDR3: CASSYGSGTDTQYF. CDR3 in DNA: TGTGCCAGCAGTTACGGGAGTGGCACAGATACGCAGTATTTT.

This clonotype was detected only a few times. The rearrangement links TRBV25-1 to TRBJ2-7; D unclear. The V end lost 5 bases, the J end lost 0 bases, and 5 bases lay between the germline ends. CDR1 is MGHDK, CDR2 SYGVNS, per germline. The CDR3 has 12 residues. The CDR3 region is CASSKSSYEQYF. CDR3 nucleotide sequence: TGTGCCAGCAGTAAGAGCTCCTACGAGCAGTACTTC.

V and J are TRBV4-2 and TRBJ2-5; D gene unclear. V lost 1 base and J lost 0, with 9 bases in between. Germline-derived CDR1 and CDR2 are LGHNA and YNFKEQ. The CDR3 is made up of 15 amino acids. The CDR3 spells CASSQGLSDQETQYF. Written as DNA, the CDR3 is TGTGCCAGCAGCCAAGGTTTAAGCGACCAAGAGACCCAGTACTTC.

The chain employs TRBV4-3 and TRBJ1-4, with 7 bases identical to TRBD1. The CDR3 extends over 15 amino acids. The J segment lost 5 bases and the V segment lost 0 bases, leaving 3 bases of the junction unmatched. Germline CDR1 is LGHNA and CDR2 is YSLEER. CDR3 region: CASSQDRGQNEKLFF. The CDR3 DNA sequence: TGCGCCAGCAGCCAAGATAGGGGACAGAATGAAAAACTGTTTTTT.

This clonotype has a handful of counts. The chain employs TRBV29-1 and TRBJ2-3, with 10 positions matching TRBD2. The germline gives CDR1 SQVTM, CDR2 ANQGSEA. Trimming took 1 base from V and 5 from J; bases not matched to a gene: 9. The CDR3 is 16 amino acids. The DNA of the CDR3 is TGCAGCGTTGAAGGGGGTGGGACTAGCGTAAGAGATACGCAGTATTTT. It specifies CSVEGGGTSVRDTQYF.

V gene TRBV7-2 combines with J gene TRBJ1-2; the D is unclear. The V gene lost 4 bases and the J gene lost 5 bases, with 17 bases spanning the gap. This CDR3 region has 15 residues. The germline V gene encodes CDR1 SGHTA and CDR2 FQGNSA. CDR3 protein: CASSSYGGGLYGYTF. CDR3 bases: TGTGCCAGCAGCTCATACGGCGGAGGGCTATATGGCTACACCTTC.

This clonotype came up a few times. This chain links TRBV25-1 with TRBJ1-1; no reliable D call. Germline V gene data show CDR1 as MGHDK and CDR2 as SYGVNS. The length of the CDR3 is 15 residues. The ends were cut back, 0 bases at V and 0 bases at J, with 8 bases in the middle. The DNA of the CDR3 is TGTGCCAGCAGTGAATATCGGGGATTGAACACTGAAGCTTTCTTT. Translating gives CASSEYRGLNTEAFF.

The table lists this clonotype with a few counts. The gene calls are TRBV6-1 and TRBJ1-5; D perhaps matches TRBD1 (5 bases). Per the germline V gene, CDR1 is MNHNS and CDR2 is SASEGT. This CDR3 spans 13 amino acids. With 5 bases removed from V and 7 bases from J, the gap between germline ends came to 12 bases. In DNA, the CDR3 is TGTGCCAGCAGTAAGACAGTTGACCAGCCCCAGCATTTT. This sequence encodes CASSKTVDQPQHF.

The chain joins TRBV5-1 to TRBJ2-1; the D gene could be TRBD1 or TRBD2 (5 bases each). The CDR3 consists of 16 residues. The germline CDR1 and CDR2 sequences are SGHRS and YFSETQ. V was cut by 1 base and J by 8 bases, with 19 bases left in between. CDR3 sequence reads: CASSLTAGTELHEQFF. The CDR3 DNA sequence: TGCGCCAGCAGCTTGACGGCAGGGACGGAATTGCATGAGCAGTTCTTC.

In this sample, this clonotype turned up many times. J is TRBJ1-4 and V is TRBV29-1; no firm D call. This CDR3 is built from 13 residues. Germline lookup yields CDR1 SQVTM and CDR2 ANQGSEA. V was clipped by 6 bases and J by 7 bases, with 15 bases between them. The CDR3 nucleotides read TGCAGCGTGGACTTAGGGCTCGGTGAAAAACTGTTTTTT. Encoded protein: CSVDLGLGEKLFF.

This clonotype was detected a few times. This chain joins TRBV18 and TRBJ2-4; 13 bases map to TRBD2. The CDR3 contains 15 residues. From germline, CDR1 is KGHSH and CDR2 LQKENI. Trimming took 4 bases from V and 7 from J; bases not matched to a gene: 4. The CDR3 here is CASSLGLAGANIQYF. The CDR3 DNA sequence: TGTGCCAGCTCACTTGGACTAGCGGGGGCGAACATTCAGTACTTC.

V gene TRBV5-1 combines with J gene TRBJ2-3; TRBD1 is a possible D gene (6 bases). Trimming took 3 bases from V and 4 from J, leaving 12 bases between them. The CDR3 has 14 amino acids. CDR1 is SGHRS, CDR2 YFSETQ, per germline. This chain's CDR3 is CASSSTGLADTQYF. CDR3 DNA sequence: TGCGCCAGCAGCTCTACAGGGCTCGCAGATACGCAGTATTTT.

The chain joins TRBV6-5 to TRBJ1-1; a weak D match, TRBD1 (5 bases). Germline V CDR1 and CDR2: MNHEY, SVGAGI. This CDR3 comprises 11 residues. V lost 2 bases and J lost 9, with 7 bases in between. In nucleotides, the CDR3 is TGTGCCAGCAGTTACGCAGGGAAAGCTTTCTTT. Protein sequence: CASSYAGKAFF.

This clonotype showed up just a few times. V gene TRBV18 combines with J gene TRBJ2-3; D is possibly TRBD1 or TRBD2 (6 bases each). The V end lost 3 bases, the J end lost 1 base, and 14 bases lay between the germline ends. The germline CDR1 and CDR2 sequences are KGHSH and LQKENI. This CDR3 contains 16 residues. For the CDR3, the DNA is TGTGCCAGCTCACCTTTGGGGGGCTACCGCACAGATACGCAGTATTTT. Its translation: CASSPLGGYRTDTQYF.

This chain joins TRBV18 and TRBJ2-5; a possible D gene is TRBD1 (5 bases). Germline assignment: CDR1 KGHSH and CDR2 LQKENI. V lost 2 bases and J 3 bases, leaving 10 bases between the germline ends. The CDR3 is 14 residues long. CDR3 amino acids: CASSPGAREETQYF. DNA of the CDR3: TGTGCCAGCTCACCAGGGGCTAGGGAAGAGACCCAGTACTTC.

The chain has TRBV20-1 and TRBJ2-3, with TRBD2 matching over 16 bases. The CDR3 is made up of 17 amino acids. Unmatched junction bases numbered 7, after V lost 4 bases and J lost 3 bases. Germline V CDR1 and CDR2: DFQATT, SNEGSKA (reference sequence). The CDR3 DNA follows: TGCAGTGCTACCGGGACTAGCGGGAGGGATGGGACAGATACGCAGTATTTT. It is translated as CSATGTSGRDGTDTQYF.

This clonotype was picked up a small number of times. CDR3 sequence (DNA): TGTGCCAGCAGCTTGGGAGTTGACACTGAAGCTTTCTTT. This encodes CASSLGVDTEAFF. The chain joins TRBV5-6 to TRBJ1-1; D is uncertain. CDR1 is SGHDT, CDR2 YYEEEE, per germline. Trimming shortened V by 0 bases and J by 3 bases, and 6 bases separated the two germline ends. This CDR3 is 13 amino acids long.

A few counts support this clonotype. The V gene is TRBV5-1, the J gene TRBJ1-4, with D uncertain. Germline V CDR1 and CDR2: SGHRS, YFSETQ. The V and J ends lost 5 bases and 0 bases respectively, with 11 bases between them. The CDR3 spans 15 residues. The CDR3 here is CASRLGIATNEKLFF. As DNA, the CDR3 is TGCGCCAGCAGGCTGGGGATTGCAACTAATGAAAAACTGTTTTTT.

In its sample, this clonotype was seen many times. J is TRBJ1-4 and V is TRBV7-9; 7 bases are a match to TRBD1. V trimming: 5 bases; J trimming: 3 bases; junction bases outside the gene matches: 6. The CDR3 sequence is 15 residues long. Looked up from germline, CDR1 is SEHNR and CDR2 is FQNEAQ (reference sequence). CDR3 coding DNA: TGTGCCAGCAGCCCCCAGGGGGGCCCTAATGAAAAACTGTTTTTT. This encodes CASSPQGGPNEKLFF. Based on the CDR3 plus reference TRBV7-9 and TRBJ1-4, the full variable domain is DTGVSQNPRHKITKRGQNVTFRCDPISEHNRLYWYRQTLGQGPEFLTYFQNEAQLEKSRLLSDRFSAERPKGSFSTLEIQRTEQGDSAMYLCASSPQGGPNEKLFFGSGTQLSVL.

This clonotype was detected a few times. The chain combines TRBV20-1 with TRBJ1-1; D unclear. Germline assignment: CDR1 DFQATT and CDR2 SNEGSKA (reference sequence). CDR3 length: 12 residues. V gave up 2 bases and J gave up 6 bases, with 10 bases separating them. The CDR3 region is CSARSRHPEAFF. Here the CDR3 DNA reads TGCAGTGCTAGATCCAGACACCCTGAAGCTTTCTTT.

This clonotype was found many times. The chain carries TRBV10-3 and TRBJ2-3, with D possibly matching TRBD2 (5 bases). CDR3 length: 14 amino acids. CDR1 and CDR2 from the germline V gene are ENHRY and SYGVKD. V shed 7 bases and J shed 1 base, with 12 bases lying between them. CDR3 in DNA: TGTGCCATCAAAGTCGGAGGTGGCACAGATACGCAGTATTTT. This translates into CAIKVGGGTDTQYF.

This clonotype came up many times. The chain employs TRBV5-6 and TRBJ1-1; D possibly corresponds to TRBD1 (5 bases). The ends were cut back, 0 bases at V and 5 bases at J, with 11 bases in the middle. This CDR3 is 14 amino acids long. Per germline, CDR1 SGHDT and CDR2 YYEEEE. The CDR3 region is CASSLGAQGTEAFF. Written as DNA, the CDR3 is TGTGCCAGCAGCTTGGGGGCCCAGGGAACTGAAGCTTTCTTT.

In this sample, this clonotype turned up a few times. This chain connects TRBV20-1 to TRBJ2-5, with D tentatively TRBD1 (6 bases). Germline-derived CDR1 and CDR2 are DFQATT and SNEGSKA (reference sequence). This CDR3 comprises 14 residues. Trimming pared 0 bases from V and 3 bases from J, leaving 11 bases between. CDR3 protein: CSARDPQGKETQYF. CDR3 bases: TGCAGTGCTAGAGATCCCCAGGGGAAAGAGACCCAGTACTTC.

This rearrangement joins TRBV7-2 to TRBJ1-1; weak D call: TRBD1 (5 bases). Germline lookup yields CDR1 SGHTA and CDR2 FQGNSA. The length of the CDR3 is 13 residues. The V end lost 4 bases, the J end lost 8 bases, and 14 bases lay between the germline ends. This chain's CDR3 is CASSSFPGVEAFF. CDR3 nucleotides: TGTGCCAGCAGCTCTTTTCCGGGGGTAGAAGCTTTCTTT. The complete variable domain, with remaining parts taken from reference TRBV7-2 and TRBJ1-1, reads GAGVSQSPSNKVTEKGKDVELRCDPISGHTALYWYRQSLGQGLEFLIYFQGNSAPDKSGLPSDRFSAERTGGSVSTLTIQRTQQEDSAVYLCASSSFPGVEAFFGQGTRLTVV.